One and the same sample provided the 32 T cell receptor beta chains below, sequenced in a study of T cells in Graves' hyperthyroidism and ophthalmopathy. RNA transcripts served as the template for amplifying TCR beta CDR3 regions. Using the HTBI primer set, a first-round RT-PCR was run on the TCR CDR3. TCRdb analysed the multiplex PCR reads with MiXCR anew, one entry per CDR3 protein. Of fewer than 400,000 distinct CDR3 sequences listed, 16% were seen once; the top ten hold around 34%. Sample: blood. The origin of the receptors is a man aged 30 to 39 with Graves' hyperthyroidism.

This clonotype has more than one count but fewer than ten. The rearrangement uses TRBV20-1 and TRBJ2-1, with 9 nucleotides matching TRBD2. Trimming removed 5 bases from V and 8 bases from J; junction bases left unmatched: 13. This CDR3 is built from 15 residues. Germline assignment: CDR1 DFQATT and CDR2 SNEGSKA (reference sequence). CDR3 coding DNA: TGCAGTGCTGTGGGACTAGCTGAACTCCGATATGAGCAGTTCTTC. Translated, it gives CSAVGLAELRYEQFF.

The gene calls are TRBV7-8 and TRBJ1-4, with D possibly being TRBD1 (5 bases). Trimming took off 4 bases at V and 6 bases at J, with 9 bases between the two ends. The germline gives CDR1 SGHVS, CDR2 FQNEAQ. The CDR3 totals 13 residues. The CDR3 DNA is TGTGCCAGCAGCTCGGGGCGGCATGAAAAACTGTTTTTT. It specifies CASSSGRHEKLFF.

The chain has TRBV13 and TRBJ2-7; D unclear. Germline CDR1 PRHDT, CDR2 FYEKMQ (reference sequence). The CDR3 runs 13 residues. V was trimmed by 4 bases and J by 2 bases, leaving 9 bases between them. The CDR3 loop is CASSSPGPYEQYF. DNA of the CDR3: TGTGCCAGCAGCTCTCCCGGGCCCTACGAGCAGTACTTC.

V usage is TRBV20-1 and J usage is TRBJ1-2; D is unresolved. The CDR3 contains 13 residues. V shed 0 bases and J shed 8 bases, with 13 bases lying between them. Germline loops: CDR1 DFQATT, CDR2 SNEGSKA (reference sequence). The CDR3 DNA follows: TGCAGTGCTAGAGATACCCGAGCCGTCGGCTACACCTTC. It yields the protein CSARDTRAVGYTF.

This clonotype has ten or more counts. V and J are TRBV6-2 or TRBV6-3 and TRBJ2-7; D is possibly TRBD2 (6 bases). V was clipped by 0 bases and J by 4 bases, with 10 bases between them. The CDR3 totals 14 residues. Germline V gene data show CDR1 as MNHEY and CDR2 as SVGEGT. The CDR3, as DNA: TGTGCCAGCAGTTACTCTGGGACTTATTACGAGCAGTACTTC. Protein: CASSYSGTYYEQYF.

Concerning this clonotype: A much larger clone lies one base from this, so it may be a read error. CDR3 residues: CASSSNSPAYNSPLHF. The CDR3 DNA is TGTGCCAGCAGCAGCAACTCCCCGGCATATAATTCACCCCTCCACTTT. The chain employs TRBV2 and TRBJ1-6; D gene ambiguous. The ends were cut back, 6 bases at V and 4 bases at J, with 16 bases in the middle. Germline CDR1 and CDR2: SNHLY and FYNNEI. There are 16 residues in the CDR3.

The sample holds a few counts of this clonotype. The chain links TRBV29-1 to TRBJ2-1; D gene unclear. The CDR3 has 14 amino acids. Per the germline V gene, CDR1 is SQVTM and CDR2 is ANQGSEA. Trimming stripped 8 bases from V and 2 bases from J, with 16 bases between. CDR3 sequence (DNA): TGCAGCCACCGTGCAGCGCCTCCCTACAATGAGCAGTTCTTC. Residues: CSHRAAPPYNEQFF.

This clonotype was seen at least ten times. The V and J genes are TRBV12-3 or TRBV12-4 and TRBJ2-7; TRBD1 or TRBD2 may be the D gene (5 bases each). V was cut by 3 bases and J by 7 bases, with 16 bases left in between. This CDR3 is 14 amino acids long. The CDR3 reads CASSFGDLIVEQYF. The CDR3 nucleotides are TGTGCCAGCAGTTTCGGGGACCTCATTGTGGAGCAGTACTTC.

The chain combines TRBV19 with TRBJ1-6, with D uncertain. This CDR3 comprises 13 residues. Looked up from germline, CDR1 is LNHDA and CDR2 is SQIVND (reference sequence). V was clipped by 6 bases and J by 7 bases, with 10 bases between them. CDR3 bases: TGTGCCAGTAGGGAACAAGAGAATTCACCCCTCCACTTT. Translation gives CASREQENSPLHF.

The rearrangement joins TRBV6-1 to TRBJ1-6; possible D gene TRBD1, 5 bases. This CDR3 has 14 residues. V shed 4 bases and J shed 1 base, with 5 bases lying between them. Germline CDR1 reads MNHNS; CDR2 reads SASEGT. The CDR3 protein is CASSGQSYNSPLHF. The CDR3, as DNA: TGTGCCAGCAGTGGACAGTCCTATAATTCACCCCTCCACTTT.

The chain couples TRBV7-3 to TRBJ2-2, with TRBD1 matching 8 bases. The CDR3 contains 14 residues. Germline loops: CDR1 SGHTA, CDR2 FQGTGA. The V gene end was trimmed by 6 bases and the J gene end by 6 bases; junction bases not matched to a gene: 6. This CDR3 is CASSSQGAPGELFF. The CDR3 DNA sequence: TGTGCCAGCAGTTCTCAGGGGGCCCCCGGGGAGCTGTTTTTT.

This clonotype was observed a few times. The CDR3 protein is CASSRRTGGSGNTIYF. CDR3 nucleotides: TGTGCCAGCAGTCGAAGGACGGGAGGATCTGGAAACACCATATATTTT. The chain carries TRBV12-3 or TRBV12-4 and TRBJ1-3; D remains unclear. V was trimmed by 5 bases and J by 1 base, leaving 15 bases between them. The CDR3 spans 16 residues.

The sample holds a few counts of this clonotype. DNA for the CDR3: TGCGCCAGCAGCTTGGGGCAGGGGAGCTCCTACGAGCAGTACTTC. Amino acids: CASSLGQGSSYEQYF. This sequence joins TRBV5-1 and TRBJ2-7; maybe TRBD1 (6 bases). Germline CDR1 is SGHRS and CDR2 is YFSETQ. V lost 0 bases, J lost 0 bases, and 10 bases lay in between. The CDR3 spans 15 residues.

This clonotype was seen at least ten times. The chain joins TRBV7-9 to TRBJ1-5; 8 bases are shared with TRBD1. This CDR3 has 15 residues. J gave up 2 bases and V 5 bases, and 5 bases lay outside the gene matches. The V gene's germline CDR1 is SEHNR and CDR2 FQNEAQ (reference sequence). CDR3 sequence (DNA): TGTGCCAGCAGCCCCGGGACAGGTCGCAATCAGCCCCAGCATTTT. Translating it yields CASSPGTGRNQPQHF.

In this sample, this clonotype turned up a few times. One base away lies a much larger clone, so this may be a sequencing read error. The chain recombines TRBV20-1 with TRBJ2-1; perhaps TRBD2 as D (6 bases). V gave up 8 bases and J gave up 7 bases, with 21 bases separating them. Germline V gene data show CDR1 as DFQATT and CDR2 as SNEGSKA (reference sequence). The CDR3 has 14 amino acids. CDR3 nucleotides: TGCAGTACTACCAATCAAGCGGAGGGGAATGAGCAGTTCTTC. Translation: CSTTNQAEGNEQFF.

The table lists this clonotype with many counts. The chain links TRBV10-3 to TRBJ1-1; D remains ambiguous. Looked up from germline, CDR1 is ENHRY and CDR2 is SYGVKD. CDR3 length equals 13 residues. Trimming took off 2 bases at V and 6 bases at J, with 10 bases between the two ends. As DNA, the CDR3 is TGTGCCATCAGTGAGGAGGACCACCCTGAAGCTTTCTTT. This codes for CAISEEDHPEAFF.

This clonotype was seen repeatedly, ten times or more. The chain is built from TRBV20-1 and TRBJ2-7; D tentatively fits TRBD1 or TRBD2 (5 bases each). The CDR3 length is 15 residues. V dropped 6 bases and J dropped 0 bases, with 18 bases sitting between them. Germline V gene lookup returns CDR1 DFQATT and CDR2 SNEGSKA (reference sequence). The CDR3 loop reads CSAKQSGPSSYEQYF. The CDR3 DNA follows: TGCAGTGCAAAGCAGTCGGGGCCCTCCTCCTACGAGCAGTACTTC.

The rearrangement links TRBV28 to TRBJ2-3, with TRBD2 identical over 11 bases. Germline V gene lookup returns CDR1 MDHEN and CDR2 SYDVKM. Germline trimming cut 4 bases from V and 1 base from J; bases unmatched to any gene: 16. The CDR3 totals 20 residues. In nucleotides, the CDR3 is TGTGCCAGCAGTTCCCCTGTGGTAGCGGGAGGGCTAACTGGCACAGATACGCAGTATTTT. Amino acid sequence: CASSSPVVAGGLTGTDTQYF.

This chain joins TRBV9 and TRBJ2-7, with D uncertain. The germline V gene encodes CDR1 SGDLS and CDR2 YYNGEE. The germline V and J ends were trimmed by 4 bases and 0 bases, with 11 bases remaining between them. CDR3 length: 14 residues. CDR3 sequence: CASSPVDVSYEQYF. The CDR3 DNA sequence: TGTGCCAGCAGCCCGGTCGACGTCTCCTACGAGCAGTACTTC.

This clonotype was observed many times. CDR3 region: CSVEFSTDTQYF. Here the CDR3 DNA reads TGCAGCGTTGAATTCAGCACAGATACGCAGTATTTT. The V and J genes are TRBV29-1 and TRBJ2-3; D gene unclear. V lost 2 bases and J lost 0, with 3 bases in between. There are 12 residues in the CDR3. Per the germline V gene, CDR1 is SQVTM and CDR2 is ANQGSEA.

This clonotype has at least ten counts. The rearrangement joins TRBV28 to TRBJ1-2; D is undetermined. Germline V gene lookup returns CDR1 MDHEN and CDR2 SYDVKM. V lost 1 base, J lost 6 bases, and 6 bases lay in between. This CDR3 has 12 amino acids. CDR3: CASSLFSHGYTF. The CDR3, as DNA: TGTGCCAGCAGTTTATTCAGTCATGGCTACACCTTC.

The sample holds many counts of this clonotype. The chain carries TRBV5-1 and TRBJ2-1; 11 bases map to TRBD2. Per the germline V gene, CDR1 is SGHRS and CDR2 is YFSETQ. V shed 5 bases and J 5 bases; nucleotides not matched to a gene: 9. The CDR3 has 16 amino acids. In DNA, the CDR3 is TGCGCCAGCAGTTACTCCGGGACTAGCGGTAACAATGAGCAGTTCTTC. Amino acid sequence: CASSYSGTSGNNEQFF. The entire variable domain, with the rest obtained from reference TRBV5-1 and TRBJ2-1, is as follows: KAGVTQTPRYLIKTRGQQVTLSCSPISGHRSVSWYQQTPGQGLQFLFEYFSETQRNKGNFPGRFSGRQFSNSRSEMNVSTLELGDSALYLCASSYSGTSGNNEQFFGPGTRLTVL.

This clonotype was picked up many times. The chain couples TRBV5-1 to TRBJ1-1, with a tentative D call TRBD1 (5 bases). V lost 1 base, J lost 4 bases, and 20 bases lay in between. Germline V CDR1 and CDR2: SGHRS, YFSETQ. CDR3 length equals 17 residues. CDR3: CASSLTTRRGVFTEAFF. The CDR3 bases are TGCGCCAGCAGCTTGACGACACGCCGAGGGGTGTTCACTGAAGCTTTCTTT. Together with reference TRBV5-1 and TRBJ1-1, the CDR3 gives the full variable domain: KAGVTQTPRYLIKTRGQQVTLSCSPISGHRSVSWYQQTPGQGLQFLFEYFSETQRNKGNFPGRFSGRQFSNSRSEMNVSTLELGDSALYLCASSLTTRRGVFTEAFFGQGTRLTVV.

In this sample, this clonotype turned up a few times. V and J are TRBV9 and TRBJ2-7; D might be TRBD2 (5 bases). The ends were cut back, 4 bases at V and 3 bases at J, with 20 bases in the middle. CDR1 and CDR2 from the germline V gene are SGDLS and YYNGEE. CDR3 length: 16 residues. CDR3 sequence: CASSLRRRAAFYEQYF. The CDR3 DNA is TGTGCCAGCAGCCTCCGTAGGCGGGCCGCCTTCTACGAGCAGTACTTC.

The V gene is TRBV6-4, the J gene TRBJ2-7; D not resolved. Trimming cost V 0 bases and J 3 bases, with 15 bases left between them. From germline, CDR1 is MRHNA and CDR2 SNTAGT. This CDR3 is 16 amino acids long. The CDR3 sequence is CASSDSIIKGNYEQYF. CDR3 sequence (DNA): TGTGCCAGCAGTGACTCCATTATCAAGGGAAACTACGAGCAGTACTTC.

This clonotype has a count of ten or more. CDR3 nucleotides: TGTGCCAGCTCACCGGACAACAGCCAAGAGACCCAGTACTTC. It codes for CASSPDNSQETQYF. The gene calls are TRBV18 and TRBJ2-5; D perhaps matches TRBD1 (5 bases). The CDR3 runs 14 residues. Germline V CDR1 and CDR2: KGHSH, LQKENI. The V gene lost 3 bases and the J gene lost 1 base, with 9 bases spanning the gap. Based on the CDR3 plus reference TRBV18 and TRBJ2-5, the full variable domain is NAGVMQNPRHLVRRRGQEARLRCSPMKGHSHVYWYRQLPEEGLKFMVYLQKENIIDESGMPKERFSAEFPKEGPSILRIQQVVRGDSAAYFCASSPDNSQETQYFGPGTRLLVL.

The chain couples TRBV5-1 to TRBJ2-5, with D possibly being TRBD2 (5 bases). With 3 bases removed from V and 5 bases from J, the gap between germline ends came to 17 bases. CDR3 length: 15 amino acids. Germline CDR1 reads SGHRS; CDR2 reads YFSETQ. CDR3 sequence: CASSSSLDPGETQYF. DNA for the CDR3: TGCGCCAGCAGCTCGTCACTAGATCCGGGGGAGACCCAGTACTTC.

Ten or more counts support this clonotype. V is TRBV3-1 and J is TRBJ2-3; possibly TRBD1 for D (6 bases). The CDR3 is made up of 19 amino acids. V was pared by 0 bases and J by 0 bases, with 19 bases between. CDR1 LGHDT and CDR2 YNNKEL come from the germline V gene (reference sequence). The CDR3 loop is CASSQDSWTEGSSTDTQYF. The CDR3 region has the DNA TGTGCCAGCAGCCAAGACTCCTGGACAGAAGGATCTAGCACAGATACGCAGTATTTT.

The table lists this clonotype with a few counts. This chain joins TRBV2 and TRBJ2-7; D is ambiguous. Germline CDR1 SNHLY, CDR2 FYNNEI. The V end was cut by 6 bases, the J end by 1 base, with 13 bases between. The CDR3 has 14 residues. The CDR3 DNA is TGTGCCAGCAGGCTCCCACAGAAATCCTACGAGCAGTACTTC. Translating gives CASRLPQKSYEQYF. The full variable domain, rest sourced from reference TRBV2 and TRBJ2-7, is EPEVTQTPSHQVTQMGQEVILRCVPISNHLYFYWYRQILGQKVEFLVSFYNNEISEKSEIFDDQFSVERPDGSNFTLKIRSTKLEDSAMYFCASRLPQKSYEQYFGPGTRLTVT.

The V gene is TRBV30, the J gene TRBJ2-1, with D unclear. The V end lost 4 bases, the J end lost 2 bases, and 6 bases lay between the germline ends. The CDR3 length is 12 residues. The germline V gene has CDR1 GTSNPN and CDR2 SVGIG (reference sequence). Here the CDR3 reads CAWIVAYNEQFF. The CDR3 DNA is TGTGCCTGGATTGTCGCCTACAATGAGCAGTTCTTC.

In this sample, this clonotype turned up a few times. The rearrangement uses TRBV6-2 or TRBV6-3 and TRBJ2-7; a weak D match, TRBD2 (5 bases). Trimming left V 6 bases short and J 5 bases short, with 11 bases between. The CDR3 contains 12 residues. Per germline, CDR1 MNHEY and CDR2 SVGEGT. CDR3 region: CASRIALDEQYF. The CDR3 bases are TGTGCCAGCAGGATTGCACTAGACGAGCAGTACTTC.

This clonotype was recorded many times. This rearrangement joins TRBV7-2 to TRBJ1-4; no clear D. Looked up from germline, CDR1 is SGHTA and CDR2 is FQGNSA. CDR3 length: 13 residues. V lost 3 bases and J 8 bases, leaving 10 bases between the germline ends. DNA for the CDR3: TGTGCCAGCAGCTTTGGGGTTGGCGAAAAACTGTTTTTT. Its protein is CASSFGVGEKLFF.